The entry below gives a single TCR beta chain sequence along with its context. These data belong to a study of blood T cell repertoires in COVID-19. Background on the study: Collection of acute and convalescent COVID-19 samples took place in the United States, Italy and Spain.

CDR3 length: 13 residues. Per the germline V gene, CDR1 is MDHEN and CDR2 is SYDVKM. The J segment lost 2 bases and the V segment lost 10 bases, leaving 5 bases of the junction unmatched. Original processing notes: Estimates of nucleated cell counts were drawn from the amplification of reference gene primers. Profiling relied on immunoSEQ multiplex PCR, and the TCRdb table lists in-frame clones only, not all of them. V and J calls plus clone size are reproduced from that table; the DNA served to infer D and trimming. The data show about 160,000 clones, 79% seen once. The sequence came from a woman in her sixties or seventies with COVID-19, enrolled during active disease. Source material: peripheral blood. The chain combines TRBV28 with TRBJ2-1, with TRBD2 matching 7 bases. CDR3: CATRSGAYNEQFF. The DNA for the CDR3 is TGTGCCACCAGGAGCGGGGCCTACAATGAGCAGTTCTTC.